What follows are 18 T cell receptor beta chains derived from one specimen sequenced in a study of cytomegalovirus exposure and HLA in healthy donors (TCRdb year 2017). Library creation used the immunoSEQ multiplex PCR assay. A mixture of 60 forward primers for TCR Vbeta segments and 13 reverse primers for TCR Jbeta segments was used in the multiplex PCR. Entries here come from immuneACCESS through TCRdb and include only in-frame sequences with V and J called. Some clones fail to appear in such tables; in the studies checked, an unresolved V gene covers under half of the shortfall, and the cause of the remainder is unknown. This sample comprises about 150,000 clones, roughly 90% of them detected only once. The biggest ten clones account for roughly 1.9% of the sample. The sequencing input was PBMCs. The receptors were gathered from a woman in her late teens or twenties in good health and CMV-seronegative.

The chain recombines TRBV19 with TRBJ1-3; D is unclear. The length of the CDR3 is 12 residues. The V end was cut by 6 bases, the J end by 4 bases, with 7 bases between. CDR1 is LNHDA and CDR2 is SQIVND in the germline V gene (reference sequence). The CDR3 nucleotides read TGTGCCAGTAGCCCCCTCGGAAACACCATATATTTT. It is translated as CASSPLGNTIYF.

V is TRBV6-7 and J is TRBJ2-5, with TRBD1 as a possible D gene (7 bases). TRBV6-7 is an ORF, and what it does is uncertain. V was pared by 5 bases and J by 2 bases, with 15 bases between. The CDR3 loop spans 15 amino acids. This chain's CDR3 is CASSHGTAGQETQYF. CDR3 sequence (DNA): TGTGCCAGCAGTCACGGGACAGCGGGTCAAGAGACCCAGTACTTC.

The V call is TRBV27, the J call TRBJ1-4; maybe TRBD1 (5 bases). Trimming pared 8 bases from V and 6 bases from J, leaving 13 bases between. The CDR3 runs to 13 residues. Germline V gives CDR1 MNHEY, CDR2 SMNVEV (reference sequence). CDR3 in amino acids: CASRGLEYEKLFF. As DNA, the CDR3 is TGTGCCAGCCGGGGACTGGAGTATGAAAAACTGTTTTTT.

V is TRBV19 and J is TRBJ1-2; maybe TRBD1 (6 bases). Per germline, CDR1 LNHDA and CDR2 SQIVND (reference sequence). The CDR3 is made up of 11 amino acids. The germline V and J ends were trimmed by 6 bases and 14 bases, with 16 bases remaining between them. The CDR3 spells CASRSGQTGTF. CDR3 DNA: TGTGCCAGTAGATCCGGACAGACTGGGACCTTC.

V usage is TRBV13 and J usage is TRBJ1-3; no definite D call. The CDR3 runs 15 residues. Germline assignment: CDR1 PRHDT and CDR2 FYEKMQ (reference sequence). Trimming took off 5 bases at V and 4 bases at J, with 15 bases between the two ends. The CDR3 region has the DNA TGTGCCAGCAGCAGCCAAGCGGGGTCAGGAAACACCATATATTTT. Amino acids: CASSSQAGSGNTIYF.

This sequence joins TRBV7-2 and TRBJ2-5; 9 bases fit TRBD2. This CDR3 spans 14 amino acids. V shed 6 bases, J shed 5 bases, and the junction held 7 bases outside the gene matches. Germline V gene data show CDR1 as SGHTA and CDR2 as FQGNSA. The chain's CDR3 is CASRFSGGQETQYF. In nucleotides, the CDR3 is TGTGCCAGCAGATTTAGCGGGGGACAGGAGACCCAGTACTTC.

Notes on this clone: An end of the junction does not agree with germline; a read error may underlie this. V is TRBV6-1 and J is TRBJ1-5; D gene uncertain. Germline assignment: CDR1 MNHNS and CDR2 SASEGT. CDR3 size: 13 residues. CDR3 in amino acids: CASSEVLRSELMW. DNA of the CDR3: TGTGCCAGCAGTGAAGTACTCCGAAGCGAGCTGATGTGG.

This sequence joins TRBV5-1 and TRBJ1-2; 7 bases align to TRBD1. The germline CDR1 and CDR2 sequences are SGHRS and YFSETQ. The CDR3 totals 16 residues. The J segment lost 8 bases and the V segment lost 5 bases, leaving 18 bases of the junction unmatched. Here the CDR3 reads CASREALQGPQRGYTF. The CDR3 coding sequence is TGCGCCAGCAGGGAGGCCCTACAGGGGCCTCAAAGGGGCTACACCTTC.

The chain joins TRBV30 to TRBJ1-5, with D tentatively TRBD1 (5 bases). Germline V lookup: CDR1 GTSNPN, CDR2 SVGIG (reference sequence). Deletions cut 3 bases from V and 6 bases from J, with 9 bases between. CDR3 length equals 12 residues. The CDR3 spells CAWRGETQPQHF. In nucleotides, the CDR3 is TGTGCCTGGAGAGGGGAAACTCAGCCCCAGCATTTT.

This clone was observed once. This chain joins TRBV28 and TRBJ2-5, with 9 bases matching TRBD2. The CDR3 is made up of 18 amino acids. V shed 2 bases and J 2 bases; nucleotides not matched to a gene: 12. CDR1 and CDR2 from the germline V gene are MDHEN and SYDVKM. The CDR3 spells CASSLLLGASGTQETQYF. The CDR3 DNA is TGTGCCAGCAGTTTACTCTTGGGCGCTAGCGGGACACAAGAGACCCAGTACTTC.

The genes are TRBV5-1 and TRBJ2-5; 8 positions match TRBD2. Trimming cost V 3 bases and J 4 bases; bases outside gene matches: 5. The length of the CDR3 is 14 residues. Per germline, CDR1 SGHRS and CDR2 YFSETQ. The CDR3 DNA reads TGCGCCAGCAGCTCCGGGGGGGGTGGAGAGACCCAGTACTTC. Its protein product is CASSSGGGGETQYF. The variable domain in full, completed from reference TRBV5-1 and TRBJ2-5, reads KAGVTQTPRYLIKTRGQQVTLSCSPISGHRSVSWYQQTPGQGLQFLFEYFSETQRNKGNFPGRFSGRQFSNSRSEMNVSTLELGDSALYLCASSSGGGGETQYFGPGTRLLVL.

V and J are TRBV5-1 and TRBJ2-7, with D tentatively TRBD1 (6 bases). CDR1 and CDR2 from the germline V gene are SGHRS and YFSETQ. Trimming left V 4 bases short and J 0 bases short, with 8 bases between. This CDR3 contains 13 residues. The CDR3 bases are TGCGCCAGCAGCAGGGACATCTCCTACGAGCAGTACTTC. It codes for CASSRDISYEQYF.

The chain couples TRBV4-1 to TRBJ2-6, with D tentatively TRBD2 (6 bases). CDR3 length: 16 amino acids. V was shortened by 2 bases and J by 2 bases, with 10 bases between the two germline ends. In germline, CDR1 is MGHRA, CDR2 YSYEKL. CDR3 sequence: CASSQNREPGANVLTF. The CDR3 coding sequence is TGCGCCAGCAGCCAAAACCGGGAGCCTGGGGCCAACGTCCTGACTTTC.

CDR3 protein: CSVVAGFEAFF. The CDR3 DNA sequence: TGCAGCGTTGTAGCGGGATTTGAAGCTTTCTTT. J is TRBJ1-1 and V is TRBV29-1; D ambiguous. Germline lookup yields CDR1 SQVTM and CDR2 ANQGSEA. The CDR3 totals 11 residues. With 4 bases removed from V and 7 bases from J, the gap between germline ends came to 10 bases.

The chain carries TRBV5-4 and TRBJ1-1, with 8 positions matching TRBD1. Germline V gives CDR1 SGHNT, CDR2 YYREEE (reference sequence). V gave up 2 bases and J gave up 6 bases; unmatched junction bases: 6. The CDR3 runs to 14 residues. Written as DNA, the CDR3 is TGTGCCAGCAGCTTAAGGCAGGGGGCTTCTGAAGCTTTCTTT. Encoded protein: CASSLRQGASEAFF.

The chain is built from TRBV11-3 and TRBJ2-7; the D gene is possibly TRBD2 (6 bases). Germline V gene lookup returns CDR1 SGHNT and CDR2 YENEEA. The CDR3 is 16 residues long. Trimming took off 1 base at V and 5 bases at J, with 18 bases between the two ends. The DNA for the CDR3 is TGTGCCAGCAGCTTAGTGGGCGGGACCCCTTGGAACGAGCAGTACTTC. This sequence encodes CASSLVGGTPWNEQYF.

V gene TRBV10-3 combines with J gene TRBJ1-1; maybe TRBD1 (5 bases). V dropped 6 bases and J dropped 0 bases, with 14 bases sitting between them. Germline lookup yields CDR1 ENHRY and CDR2 SYGVKD. The CDR3 is 15 residues long. In nucleotides, the CDR3 is TGTGCCATCAGCGATGAACAGGATATGAACACTGAAGCTTTCTTT. It yields the protein CAISDEQDMNTEAFF.

The DNA of the CDR3 is TGTGCCAGCAGTTCGGGACTAGCGGGGGGTACGCAGTATTTT. Amino acids: CASSSGLAGGTQYF. This rearrangement joins TRBV28 to TRBJ2-3; 15 nucleotides line up with TRBD2. The CDR3 sequence is 14 residues long. The V segment lost 4 bases and the J segment 8 bases; nucleotides outside the gene matches: 1. Germline V lookup: CDR1 MDHEN, CDR2 SYDVKM.